The 10 T cell receptor beta chains given below trace back to one sample, sequenced in a study of T cells in Graves' hyperthyroidism and ophthalmopathy. Amplified TCR beta CDR3 regions came from RNA transcripts. A set of HTBI primers served as the primers for a first-round RT-PCR of the TCR CDR3. TCRdb reprocessed the multiplex PCR reads via MiXCR and lists one record per CDR3 protein. The sample lists about 690,000 distinct CDR3 sequences, about 18% occurring once. Sequencing used blood. The receptors originated from a man aged 45-65 years with Graves' hyperthyroidism.

This clonotype has a handful of counts. CDR3 bases: TGTGCCTGGAGTGGACTAGCGGTCCGCACAGATACGCAGTATTTT. Translated, it gives CAWSGLAVRTDTQYF. This chain connects TRBV30 to TRBJ2-3; the match to TRBD2 covers 9 bases. Germline V lookup: CDR1 GTSNPN, CDR2 SVGIG (reference sequence). V shed 1 base and J 1 base; nucleotides not matched to a gene: 3. The CDR3 consists of 15 residues.

Concerning this clonotype itself: One base away lies a much larger clone, so this may be a sequencing read error. The chain recombines TRBV20-1 with TRBJ2-5, with 9 bases aligning to TRBD2. The CDR3 has 15 amino acids. J lost 4 bases, V lost 0 bases, and 6 bases had no gene match. Germline CDR1 DFQATT, CDR2 SNEGSKA (reference sequence). CDR3 coding DNA: TGCAGTGCTAGAGATCTTAGCGGGAGTGGAGAGACCCAGTACTTC. Its translation: CSARDLSGSGETQYF.

In this sample, this clonotype turned up many times. The chain links TRBV10-3 to TRBJ2-7; the match to TRBD2 covers 9 bases. The germline V gene has CDR1 ENHRY and CDR2 SYGVKD. The CDR3 is 15 residues long. V dropped 2 bases and J dropped 3; count of bases not matched to a gene: 5. CDR3 residues: CAISEHASGVYEQYF. The CDR3 bases are TGTGCCATCAGTGAGCACGCTAGCGGGGTCTACGAGCAGTACTTC.

In its sample, this clonotype was seen many times. The V call is TRBV28, the J call TRBJ2-7; D unresolved. Germline V gives CDR1 MDHEN, CDR2 SYDVKM. The V and J ends lost 6 bases and 5 bases respectively, with 20 bases between them. This CDR3 has 15 residues. CDR3 nucleotide sequence: TGTGCCAGCAGCCTGTGGCAAGGGCCCCCCCACGAGCAGTACTTC. Protein: CASSLWQGPPHEQYF.

This chain connects TRBV4-3 to TRBJ1-4; no definite D call. V was pared by 5 bases and J by 3 bases, with 13 bases between. CDR1 LGHNA and CDR2 YSLEER come from the germline V gene. This CDR3 spans 15 amino acids. The CDR3 loop is CASSDIGGPNEKLFF. Written as DNA, the CDR3 is TGCGCCAGCAGCGATATTGGCGGTCCTAATGAAAAACTGTTTTTT.

A few counts support this clonotype. The rearrangement links TRBV11-2 to TRBJ1-3; no reliable D call. Germline V gene lookup returns CDR1 SGHAT and CDR2 FQNNGV. Trimming pared 5 bases from V and 8 bases from J, leaving 10 bases between. The CDR3 consists of 12 residues. DNA of the CDR3: TGTGCCAGCAGCCAAATTATGGACACCATATATTTT. Protein: CASSQIMDTIYF.

The V call is TRBV12-3 or TRBV12-4, the J call TRBJ1-5, with a weak D call TRBD1 (5 bases). Trimming took off 3 bases at V and 7 bases at J, with 16 bases between the two ends. The CDR3 is made up of 15 amino acids. This chain's CDR3 is CASSFPGREDQPQHF. The CDR3 bases are TGTGCCAGCAGTTTTCCGGGCAGGGAGGACCAGCCCCAGCATTTT.

The chain recombines TRBV28 with TRBJ1-6; D remains ambiguous. CDR3 length: 13 residues. Germline CDR1 is MDHEN and CDR2 is SYDVKM. The ends were cut back, 7 bases at V and 4 bases at J, with 8 bases in the middle. The CDR3 spells CASKPPYNSPLHF. The CDR3 DNA reads as TGTGCCAGCAAGCCACCTTATAATTCACCCCTCCACTTT.

This clonotype was counted at least ten times. The CDR3 region is CASSPTSVSYEQYF. In DNA, the CDR3 is TGTGCCAGCTCACCAACTAGCGTCTCCTACGAGCAGTACTTC. This rearrangement joins TRBV18 to TRBJ2-7, with 7 nucleotides matching TRBD2. Germline CDR1 KGHSH, CDR2 LQKENI. The CDR3 contains 14 residues. Trimming at V came to 2 bases and at J to 0 bases, leaving 1 base not matched to a gene.

This rearrangement joins TRBV10-2 to TRBJ2-4; 7 bases are shared with TRBD1. The CDR3 runs 15 residues. Germline values: CDR1 WSHSY, CDR2 SAAADI. V shed 6 bases and J 3 bases; nucleotides not matched to a gene: 8. CDR3 sequence reads: CASRTGTLGKNIQYF. The CDR3 DNA follows: TGCGCCAGCAGGACAGGGACCCTAGGCAAAAACATTCAGTACTTC.